This T cell receptor beta chain was recovered during a study of blood T cells in healthy people across ages. Trimming at V came to 6 bases and at J to 0 bases, leaving 8 bases not matched to a gene. This CDR3 has 16 amino acids. Looked up from germline, CDR1 is MNHEY and CDR2 is SVGEGT. The second PCR ran roughly 7 to 12 cycles with a sample-barcoded 5' primer and J-beta primers. TCRdb called the 5' RACE reads again in MiXCR, with one record for every CDR3 protein. The table has 650,000 to 1,000,000 distinct CDR3 sequences, about 34% seen once. Regarding the study as a whole: It was held that diversity estimates obtained from one million T cells represented underestimates.

The study recruited healthy Caucasian donors from Russia who were aged about 6 to 90. This clonotype occurred a few times. The target antigen is unknown. The chain carries TRBV6-2 or TRBV6-3 and TRBJ2-3; 8 bases are shared with TRBD1. The sample taken for sequencing was blood. The TCR comes from a man aged 18 to 30 in good health. DNA of the CDR3: TGTGCCAGCAGCTCAGACAGGGGACCCAGCACAGATACGCAGTATTTT. It yields the protein CASSSDRGPSTDTQYF.